The rows below give T cell receptor beta chains drawn from one sample of a study of cytomegalovirus exposure and HLA in healthy donors. Generated by immunoSEQ multiplex PCR, the TCRdb table keeps only in-frame clones and is missing some. The sample lists about 110,000 clones; less than 85% were seen once. The specimen was PBMCs. The receptor set was obtained from a man aged 18 to 30 in good health and CMV-seronegative. The conserved cysteine and the conserved F or W are not part of the CDR3 here.

V	J	CDR3
TRBV5-1	TRBJ2-1	ASSPRAGNNEQF
TRBV4-3	TRBJ1-1	ASSQDVGEYTEAF
TRBV6-5	TRBJ2-3	ATCDRGLYTQY
TRBV5-1	TRBJ2-1	ASSLTGFLNNEQF
TRBV11-2	TRBJ2-1	ASSFSSPNEQF
TRBV9	TRBJ1-3	ASSVQGSGNTIY
TRBV5-1	TRBJ1-4	ASSPPGTNEKLF
TRBV4-3	TRBJ1-5	ASSRLTGGQPQH
TRBV5-4	TRBJ2-5	ASSLDLAGGPETQY
TRBV29-1	TRBJ1-1	SAERTVNTEAF
TRBV27	TRBJ1-5	ASSLLSVGTAQH
TRBV25-1	TRBJ1-1	ASSPIRGTGDTEAF
TRBV11-2	TRBJ1-1	ASSLGFVGTPEAF
TRBV11-2	TRBJ1-1	ASSLGTFRYTEAF
TRBV29-1	TRBJ1-4	SAEGGARLF
TRBV9	TRBJ2-1	ASSLKRNEQF
TRBV29-1	TRBJ1-2	SVVGAGGYT
TRBV5-1	TRBJ2-2	ASTDPRGGGGELF